The 3 T cell receptor beta chains below all came from one sample that was sequenced in a study of radiotherapy plus CTLA-4 blockade in lung cancer listed by TCRdb under 2018. Receptor libraries were prepared by the immunoSEQ multiplex PCR assay. Sourced from immuneACCESS, this table was stored by TCRdb with only in-frame sequences that have V and J called. A share of the clones is absent; for the studies checked, an unresolved V gene accounts for under half, and the remainder has no known explanation. The sample records about 97,000 clones, 60% to 75% of which are singletons. The ten largest clonotypes hold around 2.7% of the sample. The specimen comprised peripheral blood, sampled from a patient treated with radiotherapy plus ipilimumab. All receptors come from a human donor with non-small cell lung cancer who had a partial response to radiotherapy plus ipilimumab. Some clones in this sample may be carry-over from other donors' samples.

V usage is TRBV4-3 and J usage is TRBJ1-2; D remains ambiguous. The CDR3 is made up of 14 amino acids. Germline V lookup: CDR1 LGHNA, CDR2 YSLEER. Trimming removed 4 bases from V and 4 bases from J, with 13 bases in between. The CDR3 DNA reads TGCGCCAGCAGCCCGGAGTCAGGAGGCTATGGCTACACCTTC. It specifies CASSPESGGYGYTF.

In DNA, the CDR3 is TGTGCCAGCAGCCCCTCACTAGCTCGCTCCTACAATGAGCAGTTCTTC. This sequence encodes CASSPSLARSYNEQFF. This chain joins TRBV5-4 and TRBJ2-1; D is possibly TRBD2 (6 bases). The CDR3 runs 16 residues. V was trimmed by 4 bases and J by 0 bases, leaving 14 bases between them. Per the germline V gene, CDR1 is SGHNT and CDR2 is YYREEE (reference sequence).

The chain combines TRBV6-5 with TRBJ2-7; D might be TRBD1 (5 bases). Germline values: CDR1 MNHEY, CDR2 SVGAGI. The CDR3 runs to 14 residues. V was clipped by 7 bases and J by 4 bases, with 17 bases between them. For the CDR3, the DNA is TGTGCCAGCACTTGGGGCCCTTTGAAATACGAGCAGTACTTC. Protein: CASTWGPLKYEQYF.